A single sample gave rise to the 27 T cell receptor beta chains below, sequenced in a study of Graves' ophthalmopathy and Graves' hyperthyroidism. RNA transcripts were the source from which TCR beta CDR3 regions were amplified. Second-round multiplex PCR followed a first-round RT-PCR using HTBI primers. TCRdb reanalysed the multiplex PCR reads using MiXCR and keeps one entry per CDR3 protein. There are hundreds of thousands of distinct CDR3 sequences in the sample; around a fifth occur only once, and 2.5% to 3.5% lies in the top ten. Material for sequencing was peripheral blood. The receptors stem from a woman younger than 35 with stable Graves' hyperthyroidism.

About this clonotype: Germline and junction disagree at one end, which may indicate a read error. The J gene is TRBJ1-3, the V gene TRBV7-2; D call uncertain. This CDR3 has 14 residues. Per germline, CDR1 SGHTA and CDR2 FQGNSA. The CDR3 spells CASSLSQAGSTIYF. The CDR3 DNA follows: TGTGCCAGCAGCTTAAGCCAGGCTGGAAGCACCATATATTTT.

This clonotype was observed at least ten times. The chain couples TRBV10-3 to TRBJ1-2; the D gene is possibly TRBD1 (6 bases). There are 14 residues in the CDR3. V dropped 4 bases and J dropped 2 bases, with 11 bases sitting between them. CDR1 and CDR2 from the germline V gene are ENHRY and SYGVKD. The CDR3 DNA sequence: TGTGCCATCAGTGCGGACAGCTTCAACTATGGCTACACCTTC. It codes for CAISADSFNYGYTF.

This clonotype was found many times. The chain has TRBV4-3 and TRBJ1-3; weak D call: TRBD1 (5 bases). V lost 0 bases, J lost 0 bases, and 12 bases lay in between. This CDR3 has 17 residues. Germline CDR1 and CDR2: LGHNA and YSLEER. CDR3 nucleotides: TGCGCCAGCAGCCAAGATCATCGTGGGGCCTCTGGAAACACCATATATTTT. Translated, it gives CASSQDHRGASGNTIYF.

This clonotype has a count of ten or more. J is TRBJ2-4 and V is TRBV28; D call uncertain. Trimming cost V 4 bases and J 3 bases, with 16 bases left between them. CDR1 is MDHEN and CDR2 is SYDVKM in the germline V gene. The length of the CDR3 is 16 residues. CDR3 coding DNA: TGTGCCAGCAGTTGGCTAGGGAAGGATGTCAAAAACATTCAGTACTTC. It specifies CASSWLGKDVKNIQYF.

This clonotype was found many times. The gene calls are TRBV7-2 and TRBJ1-1; no definite D call. CDR1 is SGHTA, CDR2 FQGNSA, per germline. V was pared by 1 base and J by 4 bases, with 7 bases between. The CDR3 runs to 13 residues. CDR3 coding DNA: TGTGCCAGCAGCTTAGGTCAGTCCACTGAAGCTTTCTTT. This gives the protein CASSLGQSTEAFF.

This clonotype has at least ten counts. Its ends do not fully match the called genes, so a read error is possible. The rearrangement links TRBV7-2 to TRBJ2-4, with D uncertain. This CDR3 is 15 amino acids long. Germline V gene sequence: CDR1 SGHTA, CDR2 FQGNSA. The CDR3 loop reads CASSLGFQIQNIKYF. CDR3 in DNA: TGTGCCAGCAGCTTAGGATTTCAAATCCAAAACATTAAGTACTTC.

The sample holds many counts of this clonotype. The chain employs TRBV2 and TRBJ2-5, with 7 bases aligning to TRBD2. CDR3 length: 15 residues. Looked up from germline, CDR1 is SNHLY and CDR2 is FYNNEI. V was pared by 3 bases and J by 3 bases, with 7 bases of the junction left unmatched. The chain's CDR3 is CASSDPTSEEETQYF. As DNA, the CDR3 is TGTGCCAGCAGTGACCCAACTAGCGAAGAAGAGACCCAGTACTTC. Full variable domain (missing parts from reference TRBV2 and TRBJ2-5): EPEVTQTPSHQVTQMGQEVILRCVPISNHLYFYWYRQILGQKVEFLVSFYNNEISEKSEIFDDQFSVERPDGSNFTLKIRSTKLEDSAMYFCASSDPTSEEETQYFGPGTRLLVL.

This clonotype came up many times. The gene calls are TRBV5-1 and TRBJ2-7; 7 nucleotides match TRBD2. Unmatched junction bases numbered 7, after V lost 2 bases and J lost 2 bases. This CDR3 contains 15 residues. Germline loops: CDR1 SGHRS, CDR2 YFSETQ. In DNA, the CDR3 is TGCGCCAGCAGCTTAGGATCGGGGGGAGCCTACGAGCAGTACTTC. Encoded protein: CASSLGSGGAYEQYF.

Many counts were recorded for this clonotype. This sequence joins TRBV6-2 or TRBV6-3 and TRBJ1-2; no clear D gene. V dropped 4 bases and J dropped 4 bases, with 10 bases sitting between them. Germline CDR1 and CDR2: MNHEY and SVGEGT. The CDR3 loop spans 13 amino acids. CDR3 nucleotides: TGTGCCAGCAGTTTACGGGAGTTCTATGGCTACACCTTC. Translating it yields CASSLREFYGYTF.

This clonotype was observed many times. The chain employs TRBV27 and TRBJ1-1; no clear D gene. The CDR3 length is 13 residues. Germline CDR1 is MNHEY and CDR2 is SMNVEV (reference sequence). The germline V and J ends were trimmed by 7 bases and 5 bases, with 14 bases remaining between them. The CDR3 loop reads CASIGMLDTEAFF. CDR3 in DNA: TGTGCCAGCATCGGCATGCTGGATACTGAAGCTTTCTTT.

The CDR3: CSVEGVKETQYF. For the CDR3, the DNA is TGCAGCGTTGAGGGTGTAAAAGAGACCCAGTACTTC. V and J are TRBV29-1 and TRBJ2-5, with no clear D. Germline CDR1 reads SQVTM; CDR2 reads ANQGSEA. V was pared by 3 bases and J by 3 bases, with 8 bases between. This CDR3 spans 12 amino acids.

The V gene is TRBV28, the J gene TRBJ1-6; no firm D call. Between the trimmed V and J ends, which lost 2 bases and 4 bases, there was a span of 12 bases. There are 16 residues in the CDR3. The germline CDR1 and CDR2 sequences are MDHEN and SYDVKM. CDR3 loop: CASSLGGSEYNSPLHF. DNA of the CDR3: TGTGCCAGCAGTTTAGGAGGATCCGAGTATAATTCACCCCTCCACTTT.

The V gene is TRBV7-2, the J gene TRBJ2-2; D remains ambiguous. This CDR3 spans 13 amino acids. Germline lookup yields CDR1 SGHTA and CDR2 FQGNSA. The germline V and J ends were trimmed by 4 bases and 5 bases, with 8 bases remaining between them. CDR3 sequence reads: CASSSSDTGELFF. The CDR3 coding sequence is TGTGCCAGCAGCTCATCAGATACCGGGGAGCTGTTTTTT.

This clonotype was seen repeatedly, ten times or more. The rearrangement joins TRBV10-3 to TRBJ2-5; D is perhaps TRBD2 (6 bases). The CDR3 extends over 14 amino acids. CDR1 and CDR2 from the germline V gene are ENHRY and SYGVKD. V lost 10 bases, J lost 4 bases, and 19 bases lay in between. The CDR3 spells CATKTGLGIETQYF. For the CDR3, the DNA is TGTGCCACCAAAACGGGACTGGGAATAGAGACCCAGTACTTC.

This clonotype was found many times. The genes are TRBV20-1 and TRBJ1-5, with a possible D match to TRBD1 (6 bases). V was shortened by 2 bases and J by 3 bases, with 8 bases between the two germline ends. From germline, CDR1 is DFQATT and CDR2 SNEGSKA (reference sequence). The CDR3 covers 13 residues. The CDR3 coding sequence is TGCAGTGCTAGACGGGGGCTCAATCAGCCCCAGCATTTT. Translated, it gives CSARRGLNQPQHF.

This clonotype was observed a few times. The genes are TRBV12-3 or TRBV12-4 and TRBJ1-2; D possibly corresponds to TRBD1 (5 bases). CDR3 length: 13 residues. The germline V and J ends were trimmed by 6 bases and 2 bases, with 10 bases remaining between them. In DNA form, the CDR3 reads TGTGCCAGCAGACTAGACAGCAACTATGGCTACACCTTC. Its protein product is CASRLDSNYGYTF.

The J gene is TRBJ1-2, the V gene TRBV12-3 or TRBV12-4, with TRBD1 identical over 7 bases. J gave up 6 bases and V 8 bases, and 9 bases lay outside the gene matches. The CDR3 runs 13 residues. CDR3 sequence (DNA): TGTGCCAGCCGTGAAGACAGGGAGAATGGCTACACCTTC. Protein: CASREDRENGYTF.

The chain couples TRBV7-8 to TRBJ2-7; a possible D gene is TRBD2 (5 bases). The V end was cut by 5 bases, the J end by 5 bases, with 16 bases between. Germline CDR1 SGHVS, CDR2 FQNEAQ. There are 14 residues in the CDR3. The CDR3 loop is CASSPGRGKNEQYF. The CDR3 DNA follows: TGTGCCAGCAGCCCCGGACGGGGAAAGAACGAGCAGTACTTC.

There are many counts of this clonotype. CDR3: CATSDHTGTGLSETQYF. The CDR3 bases are TGTGCCACCAGTGATCACACAGGGACAGGGTTGTCAGAGACCCAGTACTTC. The V call is TRBV24-1, the J call TRBJ2-5, with 9 nucleotides matching TRBD1. The CDR3 totals 17 residues. CDR1 is KGHDR and CDR2 is SFDVKD in the germline V gene. J gave up 4 bases and V 3 bases, and 11 bases lay outside the gene matches.

The chain links TRBV9 to TRBJ1-6, with TRBD1 matching 7 bases. Germline values: CDR1 SGDLS, CDR2 YYNGEE. This CDR3 is 15 amino acids long. The junction had 4 bases not matched to a gene; V was cut back by 3 bases and J by 4 bases. CDR3 amino acids: CASSAPGQYNSPLHF. CDR3 DNA sequence: TGTGCCAGCAGCGCACCGGGACAGTATAATTCACCCCTCCACTTT.

This clonotype appeared once. The V gene is TRBV6-1, the J gene TRBJ2-5; D gene uncertain. Between the trimmed V and J ends, which lost 5 bases and 4 bases, there was a span of 14 bases. Germline loops: CDR1 MNHNS, CDR2 SASEGT. CDR3 length: 14 amino acids. In nucleotides, the CDR3 is TGTGCCAGCAGTCCCCAGGTCGGGCTAGAGACCCAGTACTTC. Translation gives CASSPQVGLETQYF.

This clonotype was counted at least ten times. This chain uses TRBV6-1 with TRBJ1-5; tentatively, D is TRBD1 (6 bases). Germline-derived CDR1 and CDR2 are MNHNS and SASEGT. The CDR3 consists of 14 residues. The V end lost 3 bases, the J end lost 2 bases, and 8 bases lay between the germline ends. CDR3 sequence: CASSDQGRNQPQHF. The DNA of the CDR3 is TGTGCCAGCAGTGATCAGGGGCGCAATCAGCCCCAGCATTTT.

This clonotype has ten or more counts. The gene calls are TRBV6-5 and TRBJ1-5; D might be TRBD1 (5 bases). Looked up from germline, CDR1 is MNHEY and CDR2 is SVGAGI. Trimming pared 4 bases from V and 6 bases from J, leaving 22 bases between. This CDR3 contains 17 residues. CDR3 in DNA: TGTGCCAGCAGTTCCCGGAGTGTCGCACGGGGCGGTCAGCCCCAGCATTTT. Translation: CASSSRSVARGGQPQHF.

This clonotype was seen many times. The rearrangement links TRBV11-1 to TRBJ1-2; 8 bases are shared with TRBD1. The CDR3 consists of 13 residues. After removal of 5 bases from V and 7 bases from J, the junction contained 6 bases not matched to a gene. Per the germline V gene, CDR1 is SGHAT and CDR2 is FQDESV (reference sequence). CDR3 sequence: CASSRTTGVGYTF. In DNA form, the CDR3 reads TGTGCCAGCAGCCGGACGACAGGGGTTGGCTACACCTTC.

This clonotype was recorded many times. The chain joins TRBV4-3 to TRBJ1-2; a possible D gene is TRBD1 (5 bases). CDR1 and CDR2 (germline): LGHNA, YSLEER. V lost 3 bases and J lost 2, with 13 bases in between. CDR3 size: 15 residues. DNA of the CDR3: TGCGCCAGCAGCCACGCTGAGGGGCAGAACTATGGCTACACCTTC. Translating it yields CASSHAEGQNYGYTF.

This clonotype was recorded at least ten times. The J gene is TRBJ1-2, the V gene TRBV29-1, with 10 bases identical to TRBD1. The CDR3 consists of 15 residues. The V and J ends lost 4 bases and 2 bases, in that order; junction bases with no gene match: 7. Germline CDR1 reads SQVTM; CDR2 reads ANQGSEA. CDR3 amino acids: CSVVGTGVRNYGYTF. The CDR3, as DNA: TGCAGCGTTGTAGGGACAGGGGTCAGGAACTATGGCTACACCTTC.

The rearrangement links TRBV7-8 to TRBJ1-2; 7 nucleotides agree with TRBD1. This CDR3 contains 17 residues. Germline V lookup: CDR1 SGHVS, CDR2 FQNEAQ. With 4 bases clipped from V and 6 bases from J, the junction kept 17 bases outside the gene matches. As DNA, the CDR3 is TGTGCCAGCAGCTCACATATGGGGACAGTCGGATCGGATGGCTACACCTTC. This codes for CASSSHMGTVGSDGYTF.